This TCR beta chain originates from a study of cytomegalovirus exposure and HLA in healthy donors. Germline V gene data show CDR1 as MDHEN and CDR2 as SYDVKM. There are 15 residues in the CDR3. V lost 5 bases to trimming and J lost 8 bases; unmatched junction nucleotides: 11. 13 Jbeta primers and 60 Vbeta primers were used for the PCR. Sequencing was performed with immunoSEQ multiplex PCR; in TCRdb, only in-frame clones are kept and a portion is missing. The sample records around 150,000 clones, approximately 80% being singletons. Input material: PBMCs. The J gene is TRBJ2-4, the V gene TRBV28, with 8 bases lining up with TRBD1. This sequence was found in a male donor in good health and CMV-seropositive. The CDR3 DNA is TGTGCCAGCAGTCCAGGGGGCGCAGGTATAGACATTCAGTACTTC. It specifies CASSPGGAGIDIQYF.